This T cell receptor (beta chain) is from a study of blood T cell repertoires in COVID-19. The overall study: T cells, B-cell-depleted T cells, or PBMCs provided the cDNA or gDNA that served as material.

The CDR3 spans 15 residues. CDR1 is LNHDA, CDR2 SQIVND, per germline (reference sequence). V lost 2 bases to trimming and J lost 0 bases, with 10 bases between them. Data came from immunoSEQ multiplex PCR; TCRdb stores just in-frame clones and leaves some out. The sample consists of hundreds of thousands of clones, around 84% of them appearing once. The sequence came from a man younger than 30 who had recovered from COVID-19. The chain links TRBV19 to TRBJ1-1; D may be TRBD1 (5 bases). The sequenced sample consisted of PBMCs or T cells enriched from blood (not recorded which). The chain's CDR3 is CASSIRQRMNTEAFF. The DNA of the CDR3 is TGTGCCAGTAGTATAAGACAGAGAATGAACACTGAAGCTTTCTTT.